These 25 T cell receptor beta chains originate from one sample sequenced in a study of blood T cell repertoires in COVID-19. Profiling relied on immunoSEQ multiplex PCR, and the TCRdb table lists in-frame clones only, not all of them. The data hold hundreds of thousands of clones, with more than 70% observed a single time. Sequencing was done on a sample of peripheral blood. These TCRs come from a woman in her twenties or thirties with COVID-19, enrolled during active disease.

The J gene is TRBJ1-1, the V gene TRBV5-4, with TRBD1 identical over 8 bases. The CDR3 is 15 residues long. V was clipped by 4 bases and J by 1 base; unmatched bases: 6. Germline assignment: CDR1 SGHNT and CDR2 YYREEE (reference sequence). CDR3 amino acids: CASSLRQGRNTEAFF. CDR3 sequence (DNA): TGTGCCAGCAGCCTACGACAGGGGAGGAACACTGAAGCTTTCTTT.

The genes are TRBV10-1 and TRBJ1-4, with D possibly matching TRBD1 (5 bases). V was shortened by 5 bases and J by 2 bases, with 15 bases between the two germline ends. In germline, CDR1 is WNHNN, CDR2 SYGVQD (reference sequence). This CDR3 is 16 amino acids long. Written as DNA, the CDR3 is TGCGCCAGCAGTCCTGGACTCCGGGGGACTAATGAAAAACTGTTTTTT. Translating gives CASSPGLRGTNEKLFF.

This clone was observed a single time. A read error may account for a junction end that differs from germline. J is TRBJ2-7 and V is TRBV7-7; D is possibly TRBD1 (5 bases). The germline V gene encodes CDR1 SSHAT and CDR2 FNYEAQ (reference sequence). The CDR3 consists of 14 residues. CDR3 bases: TGTGCTAGCAGCTTAAGGGCTCAGGGCTACGAGCAGTACTTC. Protein: CASSLRAQGYEQYF.

The V gene is TRBV13, the J gene TRBJ2-3; 10 positions match TRBD2. J gave up 4 bases and V 7 bases, and 8 bases lay outside the gene matches. Per germline, CDR1 PRHDT and CDR2 FYEKMQ (reference sequence). The length of the CDR3 is 15 residues. CDR3 sequence (DNA): TGTGCCAGCATGAAAGCGACTAGCGGGCCAGATACGCAGTATTTT. Translation gives CASMKATSGPDTQYF.

The chain has TRBV18 and TRBJ1-2; 7 positions match TRBD1. The junction had 9 bases not matched to a gene; V was cut back by 3 bases and J by 5 bases. The length of the CDR3 is 15 residues. Germline loops: CDR1 KGHSH, CDR2 LQKENI. The CDR3 is CASSPAGTEKYGYTF. The CDR3 coding sequence is TGTGCCAGCTCACCGGCTGGGACAGAGAAGTATGGCTACACCTTC.

The chain couples TRBV10-3 to TRBJ2-2; D gene ambiguous. V dropped 2 bases and J dropped 0 bases, with 7 bases sitting between them. The germline V gene has CDR1 ENHRY and CDR2 SYGVKD. CDR3 length: 15 residues. CDR3 in DNA: TGTGCCATCAGTGAGGTCAGCGCGAACACCGGGGAGCTGTTTTTT. As protein: CAISEVSANTGELFF.

The J gene is TRBJ1-3, the V gene TRBV7-9; D unresolved. Trimming shortened V by 1 base and J by 4 bases, and 8 bases separated the two germline ends. The CDR3 runs 14 residues. CDR1 is SEHNR, CDR2 FQNEAQ, per germline (reference sequence). CDR3 amino acids: CASSLGAEGNTIYF. The CDR3 nucleotides are TGTGCCAGCAGCTTAGGGGCAGAAGGAAACACCATATATTTT.

V usage is TRBV4-2 and J usage is TRBJ2-3, with TRBD2 matching 13 bases. V lost 0 bases, J lost 4 bases, and 7 bases stayed unmatched. Per germline, CDR1 LGHNA and CDR2 YNFKEQ. The CDR3 has 18 residues. DNA for the CDR3: TGTGCCAGCAGCCAAGAGACTCCGGGACTAGCGGGGTCAGATACGCAGTATTTT. As protein: CASSQETPGLAGSDTQYF.

This chain joins TRBV10-1 and TRBJ2-1; D is possibly TRBD1 (6 bases). The CDR3 sequence is 15 residues long. Between the trimmed V and J ends, which lost 2 bases and 4 bases, there was a span of 12 bases. CDR1 and CDR2 (germline): WNHNN, SYGVQD (reference sequence). The DNA of the CDR3 is TGCGCCAGCAGTGAGGGCAGGGGAGAATACAATGAGCAGTTCTTC. This translates into CASSEGRGEYNEQFF.

The chain couples TRBV30 to TRBJ1-1; 9 nucleotides agree with TRBD1. The CDR3 has 12 residues. In germline, CDR1 is GTSNPN, CDR2 SVGIG (reference sequence). The chain's CDR3 is CGSGGTGNEAFF. The CDR3 DNA reads as TGTGGATCGGGGGGGACAGGGAATGAAGCTTTCTTT.

The chain carries TRBV5-1 and TRBJ2-2; 7 bases are shared with TRBD1. The V and J ends lost 4 bases and 0 bases, in that order; junction bases with no gene match: 3. This CDR3 comprises 15 residues. Germline-derived CDR1 and CDR2 are SGHRS and YFSETQ. In nucleotides, the CDR3 is TGCGCCAGCAGCCCCGACAGGGCGAACACCGGGGAGCTGTTTTTT. This gives the protein CASSPDRANTGELFF.

The V gene is TRBV29-1, the J gene TRBJ1-3, with D maybe TRBD1 (5 bases). The germline V gene has CDR1 SQVTM and CDR2 ANQGSEA. The length of the CDR3 is 13 residues. Trimming removed 4 bases from V and 1 base from J, with 8 bases in between. The CDR3 here is CSVAPGSGNTIYF. The CDR3 coding sequence is TGCAGCGTTGCTCCAGGGTCTGGAAACACCATATATTTT.

This clone was seen a handful of times. The CDR3 protein is CASSLPDSGGTEAFF. CDR3 sequence (DNA): TGCGCCAGCAGCTTGCCGGACAGCGGGGGCACTGAAGCTTTCTTT. This rearrangement joins TRBV5-1 to TRBJ1-1, with D tentatively TRBD1 (6 bases). V shed 1 base and J shed 4 bases, with 14 bases lying between them. The CDR3 extends over 15 amino acids. Germline V gene lookup returns CDR1 SGHRS and CDR2 YFSETQ.

This chain uses TRBV7-9 with TRBJ2-1, with 9 bases lining up with TRBD1. The trim removed 5 bases at V and 8 bases at J, leaving 10 bases unmatched. CDR3 length: 15 amino acids. From germline, CDR1 is SEHNR and CDR2 FQNEAQ (reference sequence). CDR3 amino acids: CASSPAGTGIDEQFF. The DNA for the CDR3 is TGTGCCAGCAGCCCCGCCGGGACAGGGATCGATGAGCAGTTCTTC. Combining the CDR3 with reference TRBV7-9 and TRBJ2-1 gives the whole variable domain DTGVSQNPRHKITKRGQNVTFRCDPISEHNRLYWYRQTLGQGPEFLTYFQNEAQLEKSRLLSDRFSAERPKGSFSTLEIQRTEQGDSAMYLCASSPAGTGIDEQFFGPGTRLTVL.

The chain's CDR3 is CASSEWTEGEQYF. CDR3 DNA sequence: TGTGCCAGCAGTGAATGGACCGAGGGAGAGCAGTACTTC. The J gene is TRBJ2-7, the V gene TRBV6-1; maybe TRBD2 (5 bases). V lost 2 bases and J lost 7, with 12 bases in between. CDR1 is MNHNS, CDR2 SASEGT, per germline. The CDR3 is 13 amino acids.

The chain uses TRBV27 and TRBJ1-1; no clear D gene. This CDR3 contains 18 residues. Between the trimmed V and J ends, which lost 0 bases and 0 bases, there was a span of 17 bases. Germline values: CDR1 MNHEY, CDR2 SMNVEV (reference sequence). The CDR3 DNA follows: TGTGCCAGCAGTTTATCGGGGTCGGGAGGGCCGATGAACACTGAAGCTTTCTTT. Translation gives CASSLSGSGGPMNTEAFF.

This chain links TRBV6-6 with TRBJ1-2; D not certain. The CDR3 loop spans 15 amino acids. Germline assignment: CDR1 MNHNY and CDR2 SVGAGI (reference sequence). Trimming took off 2 bases at V and 6 bases at J, with 16 bases between the two ends. The DNA for the CDR3 is TGTGCCAGCAGTTACAAGGGCTGGAGGGAGAATGGCTACACCTTC. Its protein is CASSYKGWRENGYTF.

This sequence joins TRBV7-2 and TRBJ2-3; TRBD2 matches at 10 bases. V lost 5 bases to trimming and J lost 3 bases; unmatched junction nucleotides: 8. The CDR3 spans 16 residues. Germline V gives CDR1 SGHTA, CDR2 FQGNSA. CDR3 amino acids: CASSPQDSGGTDTQYF. In nucleotides, the CDR3 is TGTGCCAGCAGCCCCCAGGATAGCGGGGGGACAGATACGCAGTATTTT.

The V gene is TRBV6-5, the J gene TRBJ1-6; possibly TRBD1 for D (5 bases). Germline V gives CDR1 MNHEY, CDR2 SVGAGI. The CDR3 sequence is 15 residues long. The V and J ends lost 2 bases and 7 bases respectively, with 12 bases between them. CDR3: CASSYIDSRNSPLHF. Written as DNA, the CDR3 is TGTGCCAGCAGTTACATTGACAGTCGGAATTCACCCCTCCACTTT.

The J gene is TRBJ1-3, the V gene TRBV28, with 7 bases that match TRBD1. CDR1 is MDHEN, CDR2 SYDVKM, per germline. J gave up 0 bases and V 5 bases, and 7 bases lay outside the gene matches. The CDR3 consists of 16 residues. This chain's CDR3 is CASSPWDSFSGNTIYF. Written as DNA, the CDR3 is TGTGCCAGCAGTCCCTGGGACAGCTTCTCTGGAAACACCATATATTTT.

This chain uses TRBV11-3 with TRBJ2-1; D is perhaps TRBD2 (5 bases). CDR1 and CDR2 from the germline V gene are SGHNT and YENEEA. Trimming removed 5 bases at V and 4 bases at J, with 9 bases between. CDR3 length: 13 residues. The CDR3 region is CASSEPGYNEQFF. DNA of the CDR3: TGTGCCAGCAGCGAGCCGGGGTACAATGAGCAGTTCTTC.

The rearrangement links TRBV7-2 to TRBJ2-3, with 14 bases lining up with TRBD2. The CDR3 runs to 16 residues. Trimming cost V 4 bases and J 5 bases; bases outside gene matches: 5. Germline loops: CDR1 SGHTA, CDR2 FQGNSA. The CDR3 DNA follows: TGTGCCAGCAGCTCTAGACTAGCGGGAGGGGGAGATACGCAGTATTTT. This codes for CASSSRLAGGGDTQYF.

The chain recombines TRBV5-8 with TRBJ2-1; 9 bases align to TRBD2. The J segment lost 5 bases and the V segment lost 4 bases, leaving 13 bases of the junction unmatched. CDR3 size: 17 residues. Germline values: CDR1 SGHTS, CDR2 YDEGEE. CDR3 nucleotide sequence: TGTGCCAGCAGCCAGCACCTAGCGGGATTAATCGACAATGAGCAGTTCTTC. Amino acids: CASSQHLAGLIDNEQFF.

This chain joins TRBV12-3 or TRBV12-4 and TRBJ1-5; D gene unclear. The V end lost 6 bases, the J end lost 2 bases, and 8 bases lay between the germline ends. The CDR3 is 13 residues long. CDR3 region: CASRDTGNQPQHF. The CDR3 DNA sequence: TGTGCCAGCAGAGACACTGGCAATCAGCCCCAGCATTTT.

The CDR3 sequence: CASSVRAGGVDTQYF. Written as DNA, the CDR3 is TGTGCCAGCAGCGTAAGAGCGGGAGGCGTAGATACGCAGTATTTT. The V call is TRBV9, the J call TRBJ2-3; 9 positions match TRBD2. CDR3 length: 15 amino acids. The trim removed 1 base at V and 5 bases at J, leaving 5 bases unmatched. Germline V gene lookup returns CDR1 SGDLS and CDR2 YYNGEE.